The clone carrying this T cell receptor (beta chain) was detected many times. Its specificity is not known. V shed 3 bases, J shed 4 bases, and the junction held 8 bases outside the gene matches. The CDR3 has 15 residues. Per the germline V gene, CDR1 is SGHVS and CDR2 is FNYEAQ. This entry comes from a study of neurological immune-mediated disorders. A 10-nucleotide random UMI tagged transcripts in template-switch 5'RACE cDNA synthesis. TCRdb reprocessed the 5' RACE reads with MiXCR, giving one entry per CDR3 protein. The data hold 55,000 or so distinct CDR3 sequences, with roughly 4.3% observed a single time. Findings and limits, study-wide: The multiple sclerosis repertoire cluster was associated with no clinical or MRI feature. Repertoires from 18 of 34 multiple sclerosis patients grouped phylogenetically into a related-CDR3 cluster, suggesting a possible signature.

The rearrangement uses TRBV7-6 and TRBJ2-7, with 8 bases fitting TRBD1. This receptor was identified in a man aged 50-59 years with multiple sclerosis. The sample comprised PBMCs. CDR3 amino acids: CASSLEGQVGYEQYF. DNA of the CDR3: TGTGCCAGCAGCTTGGAGGGACAGGTGGGGTACGAGCAGTACTTC.